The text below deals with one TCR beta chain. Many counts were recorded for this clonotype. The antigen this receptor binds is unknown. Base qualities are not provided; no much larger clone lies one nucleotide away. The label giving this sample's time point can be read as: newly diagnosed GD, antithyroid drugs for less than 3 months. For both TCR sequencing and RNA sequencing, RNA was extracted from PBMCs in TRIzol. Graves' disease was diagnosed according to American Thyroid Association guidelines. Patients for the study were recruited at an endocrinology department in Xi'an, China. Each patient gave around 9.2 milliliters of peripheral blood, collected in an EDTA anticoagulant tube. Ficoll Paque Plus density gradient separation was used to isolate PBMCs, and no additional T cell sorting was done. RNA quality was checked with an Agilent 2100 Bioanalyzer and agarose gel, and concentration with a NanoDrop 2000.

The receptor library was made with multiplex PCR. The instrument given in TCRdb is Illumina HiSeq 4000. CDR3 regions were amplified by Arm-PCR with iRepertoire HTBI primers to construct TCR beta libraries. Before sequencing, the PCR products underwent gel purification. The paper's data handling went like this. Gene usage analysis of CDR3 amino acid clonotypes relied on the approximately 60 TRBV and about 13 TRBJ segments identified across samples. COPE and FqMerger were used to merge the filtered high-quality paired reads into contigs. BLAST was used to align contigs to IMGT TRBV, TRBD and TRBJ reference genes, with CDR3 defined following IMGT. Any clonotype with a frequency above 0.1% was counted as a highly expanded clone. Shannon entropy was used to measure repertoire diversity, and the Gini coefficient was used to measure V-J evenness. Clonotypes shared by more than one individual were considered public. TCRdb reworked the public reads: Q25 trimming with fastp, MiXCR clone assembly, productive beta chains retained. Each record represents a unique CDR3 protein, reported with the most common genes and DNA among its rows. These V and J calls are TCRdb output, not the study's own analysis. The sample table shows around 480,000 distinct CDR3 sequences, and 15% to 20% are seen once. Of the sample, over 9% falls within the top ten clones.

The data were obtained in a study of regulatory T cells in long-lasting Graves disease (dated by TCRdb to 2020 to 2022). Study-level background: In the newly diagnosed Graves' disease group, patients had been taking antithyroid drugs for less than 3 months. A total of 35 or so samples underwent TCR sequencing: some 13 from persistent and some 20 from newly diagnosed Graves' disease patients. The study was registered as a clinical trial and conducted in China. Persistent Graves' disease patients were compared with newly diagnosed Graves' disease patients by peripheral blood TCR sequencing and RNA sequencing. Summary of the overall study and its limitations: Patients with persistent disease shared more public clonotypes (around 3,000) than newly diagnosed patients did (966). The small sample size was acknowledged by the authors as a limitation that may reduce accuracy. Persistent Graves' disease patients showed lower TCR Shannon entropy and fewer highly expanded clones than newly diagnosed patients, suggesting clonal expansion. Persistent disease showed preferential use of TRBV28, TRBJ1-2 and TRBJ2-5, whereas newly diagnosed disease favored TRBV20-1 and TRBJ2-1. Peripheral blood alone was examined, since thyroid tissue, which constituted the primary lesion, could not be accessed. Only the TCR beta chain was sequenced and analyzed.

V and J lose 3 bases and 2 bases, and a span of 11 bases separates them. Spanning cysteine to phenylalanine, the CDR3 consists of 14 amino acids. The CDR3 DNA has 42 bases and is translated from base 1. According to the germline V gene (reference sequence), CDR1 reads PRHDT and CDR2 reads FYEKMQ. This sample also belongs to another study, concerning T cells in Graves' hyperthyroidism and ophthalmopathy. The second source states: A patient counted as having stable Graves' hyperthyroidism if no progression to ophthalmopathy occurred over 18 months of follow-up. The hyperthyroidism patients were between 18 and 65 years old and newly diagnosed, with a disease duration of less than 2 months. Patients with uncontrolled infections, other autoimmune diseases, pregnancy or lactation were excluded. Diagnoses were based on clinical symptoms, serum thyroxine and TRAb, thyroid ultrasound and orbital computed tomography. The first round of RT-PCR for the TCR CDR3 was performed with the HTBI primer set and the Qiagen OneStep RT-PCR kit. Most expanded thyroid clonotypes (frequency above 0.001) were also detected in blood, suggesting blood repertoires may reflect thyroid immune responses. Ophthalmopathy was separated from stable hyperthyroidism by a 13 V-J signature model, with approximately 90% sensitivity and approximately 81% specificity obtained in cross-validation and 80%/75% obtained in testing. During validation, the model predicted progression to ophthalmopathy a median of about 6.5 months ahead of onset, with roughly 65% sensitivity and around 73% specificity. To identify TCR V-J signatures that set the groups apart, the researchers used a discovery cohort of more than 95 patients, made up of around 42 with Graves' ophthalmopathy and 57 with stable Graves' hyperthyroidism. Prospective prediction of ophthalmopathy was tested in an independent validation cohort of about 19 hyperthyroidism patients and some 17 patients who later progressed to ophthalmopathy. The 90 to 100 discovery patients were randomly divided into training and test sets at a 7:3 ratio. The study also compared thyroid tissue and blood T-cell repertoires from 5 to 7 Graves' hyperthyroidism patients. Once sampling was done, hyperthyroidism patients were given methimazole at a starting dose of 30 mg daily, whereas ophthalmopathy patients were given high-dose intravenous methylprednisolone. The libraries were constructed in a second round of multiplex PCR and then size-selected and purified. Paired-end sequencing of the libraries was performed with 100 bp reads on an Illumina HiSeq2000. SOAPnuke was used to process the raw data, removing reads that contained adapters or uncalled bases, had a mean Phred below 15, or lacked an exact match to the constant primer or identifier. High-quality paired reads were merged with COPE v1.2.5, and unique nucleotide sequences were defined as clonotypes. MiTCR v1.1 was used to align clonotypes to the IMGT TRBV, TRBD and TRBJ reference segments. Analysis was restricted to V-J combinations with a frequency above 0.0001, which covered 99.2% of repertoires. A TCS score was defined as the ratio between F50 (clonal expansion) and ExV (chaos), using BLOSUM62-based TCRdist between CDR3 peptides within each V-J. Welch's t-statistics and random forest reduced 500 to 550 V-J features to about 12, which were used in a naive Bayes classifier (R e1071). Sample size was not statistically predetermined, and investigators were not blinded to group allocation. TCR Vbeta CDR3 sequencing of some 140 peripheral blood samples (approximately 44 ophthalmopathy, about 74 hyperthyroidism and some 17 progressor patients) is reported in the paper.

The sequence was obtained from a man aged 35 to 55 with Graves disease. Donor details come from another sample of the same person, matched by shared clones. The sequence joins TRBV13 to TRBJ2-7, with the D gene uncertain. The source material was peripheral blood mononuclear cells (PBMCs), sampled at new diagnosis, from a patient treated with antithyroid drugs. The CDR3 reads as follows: CASSFLGFTYEQYF. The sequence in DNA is TGTGCCAGCAGCTTTTTGGGGTTTACCTACGAGCAGTACTTC.